The 9 T cell receptor beta chains listed next were all sequenced from one sample in a study of Graves' ophthalmopathy and Graves' hyperthyroidism. The sequenced template was RNA, covering the TCR beta CDR3 region. First-round RT-PCR with HTBI primers preceded a second-round multiplex PCR. TCRdb passed the multiplex PCR reads through MiXCR, listing each CDR3 protein once. The sample includes roughly 610,000 distinct CDR3 sequences, 22% of them seen just once. The sample consisted of peripheral blood. All receptors derive from a young woman with stable Graves' hyperthyroidism. Some clones in this sample may be carry-over from other donors' samples.

This clonotype appeared many times. The chain carries TRBV7-8 and TRBJ1-1; D gene ambiguous. The CDR3 extends over 15 amino acids. Trimming took off 4 bases at V and 7 bases at J, with 19 bases between the two ends. CDR1 and CDR2 (germline): SGHVS, FQNEAQ. CDR3 nucleotides: TGTGCCAGCAGCTCCAAGGCGCAGATTCTCAATGAAGCTTTCTTT. Translating it yields CASSSKAQILNEAFF. The full variable domain, completed using reference TRBV7-8 and TRBJ1-1, is GAGVSQSPRYKVAKRGQDVALRCDPISGHVSLFWYQQALGQGPEFLTYFQNEAQLDKSGLPSDRFFAERPEGSVSTLKIQRTQQEDSAVYLCASSSKAQILNEAFFGQGTRLTVV.

This clonotype was picked up many times. The genes are TRBV6-1 and TRBJ1-2; TRBD1 might be the D (6 bases). The CDR3 extends over 12 amino acids. V shed 7 bases and J shed 8 bases, with 14 bases lying between them. Germline values: CDR1 MNHNS, CDR2 SASEGT. As DNA, the CDR3 is TGTGCCAGCACCAGGGGCGACGGGGGCTACACCTTC. This gives the protein CASTRGDGGYTF.

This clonotype was seen many times. The V and J genes are TRBV20-1 and TRBJ1-5; D may be TRBD1 (6 bases). The CDR3 is 16 residues long. Trimming took off 0 bases at V and 3 bases at J, with 15 bases between the two ends. Germline values: CDR1 DFQATT, CDR2 SNEGSKA (reference sequence). CDR3 in DNA: TGCAGTGCTAGAGATCCAGAAACAGGGAACAATCAGCCCCAGCATTTT. This encodes CSARDPETGNNQPQHF.

In this sample, this clonotype turned up many times. The chain has TRBV12-3 or TRBV12-4 and TRBJ1-5; D not certain. V was trimmed by 6 bases and J by 7 bases, leaving 19 bases between them. The CDR3 contains 15 residues. The CDR3 region has the DNA TGTGCCAGCAGCAACGTGATTGCCGAAGGACAGCCCCAGCATTTT. Residues: CASSNVIAEGQPQHF.

This clonotype appeared a few times. The chain couples TRBV18 to TRBJ2-7, with 7 bases matching TRBD1. The V segment lost 4 bases and the J segment 4 bases; nucleotides outside the gene matches: 7. Germline V gene lookup returns CDR1 KGHSH and CDR2 LQKENI. The CDR3 runs to 14 residues. The DNA for the CDR3 is TGTGCCAGCTCACTGGGTCAGGGGGAATACGAGCAGTACTTC. Amino acid sequence: CASSLGQGEYEQYF.

The table lists this clonotype with many counts. Here the CDR3 DNA reads TGCGCCAGCAGCTTGTTTTCGGGGGAAGCGGGAGGGTACGAGCAGTACTTC. It yields the protein CASSLFSGEAGGYEQYF. The chain combines TRBV5-1 with TRBJ2-7; TRBD2 agrees at 10 bases. This CDR3 is built from 17 residues. Germline V gene data show CDR1 as SGHRS and CDR2 as YFSETQ. Unmatched junction bases numbered 11, after V lost 1 base and J lost 4 bases.

This clonotype was recorded many times. The chain links TRBV11-2 to TRBJ2-5; a possible D gene is TRBD1 (6 bases). The CDR3 has 14 residues. CDR1 SGHAT and CDR2 FQNNGV come from the germline V gene. Between the trimmed V and J ends, which lost 3 bases and 2 bases, there was a span of 10 bases. CDR3 protein: CASSFYGQQETQYF. For the CDR3, the DNA is TGTGCCAGCAGCTTTTACGGACAGCAAGAGACCCAGTACTTC.

This clonotype was found many times. CDR3 DNA sequence: TGCAGTGCCTCGGACAGCTCTGGGAGCAATCAGCCCCAGCATTTT. Encoded protein: CSASDSSGSNQPQHF. The rearrangement uses TRBV20-1 and TRBJ1-5; D might be TRBD1 (6 bases). The CDR3 consists of 15 residues. Deletions cut 6 bases from V and 1 base from J, with 16 bases between. Germline CDR1 is DFQATT and CDR2 is SNEGSKA (reference sequence).

This clonotype was counted many times. V gene TRBV12-3 or TRBV12-4 combines with J gene TRBJ1-5, with TRBD1 as a possible D gene (5 bases). V lost 6 bases to trimming and J lost 6 bases, with 15 bases between them. This CDR3 is 14 amino acids long. The CDR3 loop reads CASRPGRRGQPQHF. The DNA of the CDR3 is TGTGCCAGCAGACCGGGACGGAGAGGTCAGCCCCAGCATTTT.